Following are 27 T cell receptor beta chains from one sample sequenced in a study of blood T cell repertoires in COVID-19 (dated by TCRdb to about 2020). The library was obtained by the immunoSEQ multiplex PCR assay. TCRdb limited this immuneACCESS table to in-frame rearrangements with V and J called. A share of clones is missing; checked studies link under half to unresolved V genes, and the rest is unexplained. For this sample the table gives approximately 210,000 clones, of which approximately 84% were detected only once. Of the sample, roughly 8% falls within the top ten clones. Specimen: peripheral blood. All receptors derive from a woman aged 45-65 years with active or convalescent COVID-19.

The chain carries TRBV7-9 and TRBJ1-1, with D unresolved. CDR3 length: 15 residues. Looked up from germline, CDR1 is SEHNR and CDR2 is FQNEAQ (reference sequence). Trimming took off 0 bases at V and 4 bases at J, with 12 bases between the two ends. CDR3 in DNA: TGTGCCAGCAGCTTAGCGCTAGGTGGCTCCACTGAAGCTTTCTTT. Its translation is CASSLALGGSTEAFF.

The genes are TRBV7-9 and TRBJ2-7; 7 bases fit TRBD1. There are 15 residues in the CDR3. The germline CDR1 and CDR2 sequences are SEHNR and FQNEAQ (reference sequence). The J segment lost 2 bases and the V segment lost 3 bases, leaving 7 bases of the junction unmatched. The CDR3 sequence is CASSLITGAAYEQYF. The CDR3 DNA sequence: TGTGCCAGCAGCTTGATAACAGGGGCAGCCTACGAGCAGTACTTC.

The chain combines TRBV28 with TRBJ2-3; TRBD2 might be the D (5 bases). The germline CDR1 and CDR2 sequences are MDHEN and SYDVKM. V was cut by 7 bases and J by 7 bases, with 12 bases left in between. The CDR3 runs 12 residues. CDR3 in amino acids: CASMSQRNTQYF. The CDR3 region has the DNA TGTGCCAGCATGAGCCAGCGGAATACGCAGTATTTT.

V and J are TRBV24-1 and TRBJ1-1; D is perhaps TRBD1 (6 bases). The V end was cut by 4 bases, the J end by 2 bases, with 13 bases between. The CDR3 sequence is 15 residues long. The germline CDR1 and CDR2 sequences are KGHDR and SFDVKD. The CDR3 loop reads CATSDWDTLNTEAFF. The CDR3, as DNA: TGTGCCACCAGTGACTGGGACACTCTAAACACTGAAGCTTTCTTT.

This chain links TRBV6-5 with TRBJ2-7, with 8 nucleotides matching TRBD1. Looked up from germline, CDR1 is MNHEY and CDR2 is SVGAGI. CDR3 size: 13 residues. The V segment lost 6 bases and the J segment 2 bases; nucleotides outside the gene matches: 3. The DNA for the CDR3 is TGTGCCAGCAGACAGGGGGTCCCCTACGAGCAGTACTTC. Its translation is CASRQGVPYEQYF.

The J gene is TRBJ1-1, the V gene TRBV19; D possibly corresponds to TRBD1 (6 bases). V was clipped by 0 bases and J by 5 bases, with 16 bases between them. Germline V gene lookup returns CDR1 LNHDA and CDR2 SQIVND (reference sequence). This CDR3 contains 16 residues. The CDR3 DNA reads as TGTGCCAGTAGTATAGATCGTCGGGGGGCGGGAACTGAAGCTTTCTTT. Translated, it gives CASSIDRRGAGTEAFF.

V is TRBV6-2 or TRBV6-3 and J is TRBJ2-1; 7 bases are shared with TRBD2. This CDR3 has 14 amino acids. Germline assignment: CDR1 MNHEY and CDR2 SVGEGT. V lost 6 bases and J lost 2; bases outside the gene matches: 4. The CDR3 sequence is CASSSSGTYNEQFF. The CDR3 nucleotides are TGTGCCAGCAGCTCTAGCGGCACCTACAATGAGCAGTTCTTC.

CDR3 nucleotide sequence: TGTGCCAGCAGTGAACCTGGGCTCCAAGTC. Its protein is CASSEPGLQV. The V gene is TRBV2, the J gene TRBJ2-7; no clear D gene. The V gene's germline CDR1 is SNHLY and CDR2 FYNNEI. The CDR3 is made up of 10 amino acids.

This clone occurred once. The J gene is TRBJ1-2, the V gene TRBV5-6, with TRBD1 matching 8 bases. The V gene end was trimmed by 3 bases and the J gene end by 4 bases; junction bases not matched to a gene: 5. The CDR3 sequence is 14 residues long. Germline lookup yields CDR1 SGHDT and CDR2 YYEEEE. CDR3 bases: TGTGCCAGCAGCTCAGGGACAGGCGGCTATGGCTACACCTTC. This sequence encodes CASSSGTGGYGYTF.

The V call is TRBV7-8, the J call TRBJ2-2; 8 nucleotides agree with TRBD1. The CDR3 runs 18 residues. Germline CDR1 SGHVS, CDR2 FQNEAQ. With V trimmed by 4 bases and J by 2 bases, 12 bases remained unmatched. This CDR3 is CASSSGWRQGLNTGELFF. The DNA of the CDR3 is TGTGCCAGCAGCTCAGGGTGGAGACAGGGGTTAAACACCGGGGAGCTGTTTTTT.

This chain connects TRBV28 to TRBJ1-2; D may be TRBD1 (6 bases). Germline V gene data show CDR1 as MDHEN and CDR2 as SYDVKM. The CDR3 is made up of 16 amino acids. V lost 2 bases, J lost 2 bases, and 15 bases lay in between. CDR3 DNA: TGTGCCAGCAGTTTACAGAGGACAGACCTGAACTATGGCTACACCTTC. Its protein is CASSLQRTDLNYGYTF.

This chain uses TRBV28 with TRBJ2-7; perhaps TRBD1 as D (6 bases). This CDR3 has 16 residues. With 7 bases removed from V and 1 base from J, the gap between germline ends came to 20 bases. Germline V gene lookup returns CDR1 MDHEN and CDR2 SYDVKM. CDR3 sequence reads: CASTPRTATLSYEQYF. DNA for the CDR3: TGTGCCAGCACCCCCCGGACAGCTACCCTTTCCTACGAGCAGTACTTC.

This chain links TRBV5-1 with TRBJ2-3; D ambiguous. Germline-derived CDR1 and CDR2 are SGHRS and YFSETQ. Trimming removed 1 base at V and 1 base at J, with 10 bases between. The CDR3 contains 15 residues. CDR3 nucleotide sequence: TGCGCCAGCAGCTTGCGAGACTCTCGCACAGATACGCAGTATTTT. It specifies CASSLRDSRTDTQYF.

The chain links TRBV3-1 (or the pseudogene TRBV3-2) to TRBJ2-7, with D maybe TRBD2 (6 bases). With 2 bases removed from V and 6 bases from J, the gap between germline ends came to 11 bases. There are 13 residues in the CDR3. CDR1 is LGHDT, CDR2 YNNKEL, per germline (reference sequence). The DNA for the CDR3 is TGTGCCAGCAGCCAAAGCAGCGGGTTCGAGCAGTACTTC. This gives the protein CASSQSSGFEQYF.

V and J are TRBV27 and TRBJ2-7; the match to TRBD1 covers 10 bases. V lost 6 bases to trimming and J lost 4 bases; unmatched junction nucleotides: 0. The CDR3 is 12 amino acids. CDR1 MNHEY and CDR2 SMNVEV come from the germline V gene (reference sequence). In DNA form, the CDR3 reads TGTGCCAGCAGGGACAGGGGGTACGAGCAGTACTTC. Translation gives CASRDRGYEQYF.

This clone was seen only once. The rearrangement uses TRBV7-2 and TRBJ2-3; 10 bases fit TRBD2. CDR3 size: 17 residues. Germline V gene data show CDR1 as SGHTA and CDR2 as FQGNSA. Trimming removed 2 bases from V and 6 bases from J; junction bases left unmatched: 11. CDR3 residues: CASSLFGLAGVPDTQYF. CDR3 nucleotides: TGTGCCAGCAGCTTATTCGGGCTAGCGGGAGTTCCGGATACGCAGTATTTT.

This chain connects TRBV4-2 to TRBJ1-2; D gene ambiguous. Trimming shortened V by 4 bases and J by 2 bases, and 14 bases separated the two germline ends. Germline assignment: CDR1 LGHNA and CDR2 YNFKEQ. There are 15 residues in the CDR3. CDR3 sequence reads: CASSRGEGGNYGYTF. The CDR3, as DNA: TGTGCCAGCAGCCGCGGTGAGGGTGGAAACTATGGCTACACCTTC.

The rearrangement joins TRBV29-1 to TRBJ1-2; D not resolved. The CDR3 runs to 12 residues. V lost 7 bases to trimming and J lost 4 bases, with 13 bases between them. In germline, CDR1 is SQVTM, CDR2 ANQGSEA. The CDR3 loop is CSALGVVYGYTF. Written as DNA, the CDR3 is TGCAGCGCCCTAGGAGTCGTCTATGGCTACACCTTC.

The CDR3 spells CASSYSRNTNQPQHF. Here the CDR3 DNA reads TGTGCCAGCAGTTACTCGAGGAACACTAATCAGCCCCAGCATTTT. The chain uses TRBV6-5 and TRBJ1-5; D remains unclear. Germline assignment: CDR1 MNHEY and CDR2 SVGAGI. Trimming removed 0 bases from V and 4 bases from J, with 10 bases in between. The CDR3 totals 15 residues.

The DNA for the CDR3 is TGTGCCAGCAGTTACGGGCTAGCGGGTACCTACAATGAGCAGTTCTTC. It translates to CASSYGLAGTYNEQFF. The chain couples TRBV6-5 to TRBJ2-1, with 8 bases lining up with TRBD2. Germline V gene lookup returns CDR1 MNHEY and CDR2 SVGAGI. The CDR3 is 16 residues long. Losses at the gene ends were 2 bases for V and 2 bases for J; bases not matched to a gene: 5.

This clone was seen a few times. This chain uses TRBV7-2 with TRBJ2-7, with D possibly being TRBD2 (5 bases). Trimming stripped 4 bases from V and 4 bases from J, with 11 bases between. The CDR3 extends over 13 amino acids. CDR1 and CDR2 (germline): SGHTA, FQGNSA. DNA of the CDR3: TGTGCCAGCAGCTCCGGGGTCAAATACGAGCAGTACTTC. Translated: CASSSGVKYEQYF.

The chain uses TRBV18 and TRBJ1-5; D perhaps matches TRBD1 (5 bases). Germline CDR1 is KGHSH and CDR2 is LQKENI. V dropped 0 bases and J dropped 8 bases, with 11 bases sitting between them. The CDR3 is made up of 14 amino acids. As DNA, the CDR3 is TGTGCCAGCTCACCACCGCTTGCGACAGAGCCCCAGCATTTT. This translates into CASSPPLATEPQHF.

Worth noting for this clone: This CDR3 is also generated by other DNA sequences in the sample. V and J are TRBV6-5 and TRBJ1-2; TRBD1 aligns across 7 bases. The CDR3 is 14 residues long. Germline CDR1 reads MNHEY; CDR2 reads SVGAGI. After removal of 7 bases from V and 0 bases from J, the junction contained 5 bases not matched to a gene. CDR3 amino acids: CASTRTGSNYGYTF. CDR3 bases: TGTGCCAGCACTCGGACAGGTTCTAACTATGGCTACACCTTC.

The chain couples TRBV6-5 to TRBJ1-1; D remains unclear. The V gene lost 6 bases and the J gene lost 0 bases, with 14 bases spanning the gap. Germline V gene lookup returns CDR1 MNHEY and CDR2 SVGAGI. This CDR3 has 15 amino acids. The CDR3 spells CASRPSYRMNTEAFF. The CDR3 nucleotides are TGTGCCAGCAGGCCGTCGTATAGAATGAACACTGAAGCTTTCTTT.

The J gene is TRBJ1-1, the V gene TRBV18, with 8 bases matching TRBD1. The germline CDR1 and CDR2 sequences are KGHSH and LQKENI. V lost 5 bases and J lost 4; bases outside the gene matches: 9. The CDR3 loop spans 15 amino acids. Here the CDR3 reads CASSSLTGVGTEAFF. For the CDR3, the DNA is TGTGCCAGCTCATCGTTGACAGGGGTGGGCACTGAAGCTTTCTTT.

The genes are TRBV21-1 and TRBJ2-7; the table's D call of TRBD2 was not tested on the DNA. TRBV21-1 constitutes a pseudogene. This CDR3 region has 14 residues. The CDR3 sequence: CASSKEAEIYEQYV. The CDR3 DNA sequence: TGTGCCAGCAGCAAAGAAGCGGAGATCTACGAGCAGTACGTC.

This sequence joins TRBV19 and TRBJ1-1, with 7 bases that match TRBD1. Germline V lookup: CDR1 LNHDA, CDR2 SQIVND (reference sequence). With 4 bases clipped from V and 4 bases from J, the junction kept 6 bases outside the gene matches. The CDR3 contains 14 residues. The CDR3 is CASSTRQGGTEAFF. For the CDR3, the DNA is TGTGCCAGTAGTACCCGACAGGGTGGCACTGAAGCTTTCTTT.